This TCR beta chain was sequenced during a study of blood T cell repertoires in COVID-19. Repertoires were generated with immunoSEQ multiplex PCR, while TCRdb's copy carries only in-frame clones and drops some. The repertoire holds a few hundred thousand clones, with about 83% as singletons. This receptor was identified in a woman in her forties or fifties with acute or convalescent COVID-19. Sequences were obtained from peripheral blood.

The CDR3 is CASSGRDRDTDTQYF. The DNA for the CDR3 is TGTGCCAGTAGTGGCCGGGACAGGGACACAGATACGCAGTATTTT. The gene calls are TRBV19 and TRBJ2-3; TRBD1 matches at 9 bases. CDR1 and CDR2 from the germline V gene are LNHDA and SQIVND (reference sequence). This CDR3 is built from 15 residues. V dropped 5 bases and J dropped 2; count of bases not matched to a gene: 5.